The present T cell receptor beta chain was sequenced within a study of T-cell memory formation after mild COVID-19. General study findings and limits: CD4+ contracting clones were found mainly in CM and EM, and CD8+ ones in EMRA.

From 5'RACE with constant-segment primers came TCR alpha and TCR beta cDNA libraries that carried sample barcodes and UMIs. TCRdb recomputed calls from the 5' RACE reads with MiXCR, one row per CDR3 protein. The table shows some 150,000 distinct CDR3 sequences, with 15% to 20% occurring only once. V gave up 6 bases and J gave up 6 bases; unmatched junction bases: 7. The germline CDR1 and CDR2 sequences are MGHRA and YSYEKL. CDR3 size: 14 residues. This clonotype has just a few counts. What it binds is unknown. Sequenced: PBMCs or a T cell subset sorted from them (not recorded which). The sequence came from an adult woman who had mild COVID-19 (a few samples of this study predate the infection). Cell type and time point are not known. The chain couples TRBV4-1 to TRBJ2-7, with TRBD2 matching over 11 bases. CDR3 residues: CASRPTSGGPEQYF. Here the CDR3 DNA reads TGCGCCAGCAGACCCACTAGCGGGGGCCCCGAGCAGTACTTC.